This T cell receptor beta chain was obtained from a study of T cell responses to AZD1222 COVID-19 vaccine. The table came from immunoSEQ multiplex PCR; TCRdb's copy has only in-frame clones and leaves some out. The repertoire holds 140,000 to 150,000 clones, with roughly 92% as singletons. Sequencing was performed on peripheral blood, taken on day 0 of AZD1222 vaccination. The receptor comes from an adult in good health.

CDR3 sequence reads: CATHPGLKGPGANVLTF. CDR3 nucleotide sequence: TGTGCCACGCACCCAGGGTTGAAGGGGCCAGGGGCCAACGTCCTGACTTTC. V gene TRBV2 combines with J gene TRBJ2-6, with a weak D call TRBD1 (5 bases). The CDR3 extends over 17 amino acids. Trimming took 10 bases from V and 4 from J, leaving 23 bases between them. Germline loops: CDR1 SNHLY, CDR2 FYNNEI. The whole variable domain, filled in from reference TRBV2 and TRBJ2-6, reads EPEVTQTPSHQVTQMGQEVILRCVPISNHLYFYWYRQILGQKVEFLVSFYNNEISEKSEIFDDQFSVERPDGSNFTLKIRSTKLEDSAMYFCATHPGLKGPGANVLTFGAGSRLTVL.